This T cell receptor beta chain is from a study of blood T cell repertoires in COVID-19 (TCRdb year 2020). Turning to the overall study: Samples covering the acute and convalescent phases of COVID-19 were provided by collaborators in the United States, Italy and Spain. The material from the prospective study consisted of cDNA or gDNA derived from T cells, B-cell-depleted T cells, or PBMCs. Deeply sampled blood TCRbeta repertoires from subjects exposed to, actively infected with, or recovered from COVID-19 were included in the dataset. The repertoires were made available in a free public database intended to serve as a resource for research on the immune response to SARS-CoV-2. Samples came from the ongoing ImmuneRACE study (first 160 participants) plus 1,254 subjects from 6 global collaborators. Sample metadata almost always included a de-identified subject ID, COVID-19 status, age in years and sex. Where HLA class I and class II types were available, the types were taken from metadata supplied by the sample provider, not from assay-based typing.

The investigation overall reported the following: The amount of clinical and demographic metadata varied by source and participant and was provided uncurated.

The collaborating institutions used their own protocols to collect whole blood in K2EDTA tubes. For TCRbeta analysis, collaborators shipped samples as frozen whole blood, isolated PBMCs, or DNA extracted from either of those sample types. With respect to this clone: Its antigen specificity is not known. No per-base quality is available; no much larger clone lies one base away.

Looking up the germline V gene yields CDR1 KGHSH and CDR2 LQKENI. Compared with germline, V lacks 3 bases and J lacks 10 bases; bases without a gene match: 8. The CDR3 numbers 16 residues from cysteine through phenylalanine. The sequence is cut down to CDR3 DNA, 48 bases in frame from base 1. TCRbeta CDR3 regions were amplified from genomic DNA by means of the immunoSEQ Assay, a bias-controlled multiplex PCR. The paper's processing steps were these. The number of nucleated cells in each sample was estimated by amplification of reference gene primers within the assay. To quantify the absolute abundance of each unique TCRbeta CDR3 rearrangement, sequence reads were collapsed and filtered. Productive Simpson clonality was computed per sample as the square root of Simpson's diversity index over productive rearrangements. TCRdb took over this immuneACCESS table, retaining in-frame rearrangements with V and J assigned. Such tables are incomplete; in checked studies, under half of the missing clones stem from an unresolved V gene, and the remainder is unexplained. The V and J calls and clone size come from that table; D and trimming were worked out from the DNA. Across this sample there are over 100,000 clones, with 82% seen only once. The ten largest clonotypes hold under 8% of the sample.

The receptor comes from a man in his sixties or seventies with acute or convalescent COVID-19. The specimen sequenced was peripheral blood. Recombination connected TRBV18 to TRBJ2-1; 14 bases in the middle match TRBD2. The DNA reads TGTGCCAGCTCACCTCCCGGGACTAGCGGGGGAGGAGAGCAGTTCTTC. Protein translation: CASSPPGTSGGGEQFF.